These 20 T cell receptor beta chains came from one sample sequenced in a study of blood T cell repertoires in COVID-19. The repertoire was sequenced with immunoSEQ multiplex PCR; TCRdb's copy has only in-frame clones and lacks some. The sample has about 180,000 clones; about 84% are singletons. The specimen was peripheral blood. These receptors all come from a person aged 65 to 79 with COVID-19, enrolled during active disease.

This sequence joins TRBV24-1 and TRBJ1-2; the D gene is possibly TRBD1 (6 bases). The V end was cut by 5 bases, the J end by 4 bases, with 13 bases between. Germline CDR1 KGHDR, CDR2 SFDVKD. CDR3 length: 14 residues. CDR3 loop: CATSGQDSLYGYTF. CDR3 coding DNA: TGTGCCACCAGTGGTCAGGACAGCCTCTATGGCTACACCTTC.

The V and J genes are TRBV5-1 and TRBJ1-3; perhaps TRBD1 as D (5 bases). V lost 0 bases and J 2 bases, leaving 12 bases between the germline ends. The CDR3 covers 16 residues. CDR1 is SGHRS, CDR2 YFSETQ, per germline. This chain's CDR3 is CASSLVGAGAGNTIYF. CDR3 DNA: TGCGCCAGCAGCTTGGTAGGGGCTGGAGCTGGAAACACCATATATTTT.

This chain uses TRBV9 with TRBJ1-4, with 12 bases lining up with TRBD1. The CDR3 is made up of 16 amino acids. Germline V gene sequence: CDR1 SGDLS, CDR2 YYNGEE. The J segment lost 7 bases and the V segment lost 0 bases, leaving 4 bases of the junction unmatched. For the CDR3, the DNA is TGTGCCAGCAGCGTAGTGAGGGACAGGGGGCCTGAAAAACTGTTTTTT. Encoded protein: CASSVVRDRGPEKLFF.

The chain employs TRBV4-1 and TRBJ2-1; TRBD2 agrees at 10 bases. This CDR3 comprises 17 residues. Germline trimming cut 1 base from V and 3 bases from J; bases unmatched to any gene: 6. Germline assignment: CDR1 MGHRA and CDR2 YSYEKL. This chain's CDR3 is CASSQVTSGQYYNEQFF. DNA of the CDR3: TGCGCCAGCAGCCAAGTGACTAGCGGGCAATACTACAATGAGCAGTTCTTC.

V gene TRBV2 combines with J gene TRBJ2-7; TRBD2 might be the D (5 bases). Trimming took off 4 bases at V and 7 bases at J, with 17 bases between the two ends. The CDR3 extends over 14 amino acids. CDR1 is SNHLY and CDR2 is FYNNEI in the germline V gene. Here the CDR3 DNA reads TGTGCCAGCAGTGTTATGGGGAGTTTTGGGGAGCAGTACTTC. It translates to CASSVMGSFGEQYF.

The chain combines TRBV30 with TRBJ1-5, with a weak D call TRBD1 (6 bases). Trimming took 5 bases from V and 7 from J, leaving 15 bases between them. CDR1 and CDR2 from the germline V gene are GTSNPN and SVGIG (reference sequence). This CDR3 region has 13 residues. CDR3 bases: TGTGCCTGGGATACAGGGACGAGGCAGCCCCAGCATTTT. Protein sequence: CAWDTGTRQPQHF. Looking up the rest from reference TRBV30 and TRBJ1-5 gives the full variable domain: SQTIHQWPATLVQPVGSPLSLECTVEGTSNPNLYWYRQAAGRGLQLLFYSVGIGQISSEVPQNLSASRPQDRQFILSSKKLLLSDSGFYLCAWDTGTRQPQHFGDGTRLSIL.

The genes are TRBV9 and TRBJ2-3; possible D gene TRBD1, 7 bases. Germline V gene data show CDR1 as SGDLS and CDR2 as YYNGEE. V dropped 4 bases and J dropped 5 bases, with 20 bases sitting between them. The CDR3 is 16 amino acids. The DNA of the CDR3 is TGTGCCAGCAGCTATGGGATAGGGCAGGGGGGAGATACGCAGTATTTT. The encoded protein is CASSYGIGQGGDTQYF.

J is TRBJ1-5 and V is TRBV6-6; 7 nucleotides align to TRBD1. The CDR3 is made up of 16 amino acids. Germline values: CDR1 MNHNY, CDR2 SVGAGI (reference sequence). V lost 2 bases and J lost 4; bases outside the gene matches: 8. CDR3 in DNA: TGTGCCAGCAGTTACCACCCGGGACAGACGAATCAGCCCCAGCATTTT. It codes for CASSYHPGQTNQPQHF.

The chain carries TRBV7-9 and TRBJ1-5, with D possibly being TRBD1 (5 bases). V shed 6 bases and J shed 3 bases, with 9 bases lying between them. CDR1 is SEHNR, CDR2 FQNEAQ, per germline (reference sequence). CDR3 length: 13 amino acids. The CDR3 is CASRDSPNQPQHF. The CDR3 DNA reads TGTGCCAGCAGAGACAGTCCCAATCAGCCCCAGCATTTT. Full variable domain (outside the CDR3, taken from reference TRBV7-9 and TRBJ1-5): DTGVSQNPRHKITKRGQNVTFRCDPISEHNRLYWYRQTLGQGPEFLTYFQNEAQLEKSRLLSDRFSAERPKGSFSTLEIQRTEQGDSAMYLCASRDSPNQPQHFGDGTRLSIL.

The CDR3 protein is CASRSQGTGANVLTF. CDR3 in DNA: TGTGCCAGCAGATCACAGGGTACTGGGGCCAACGTCCTGACTTTC. The V and J genes are TRBV6-5 and TRBJ2-6; tentatively, D is TRBD1 (6 bases). There are 15 residues in the CDR3. Germline CDR1 is MNHEY and CDR2 is SVGAGI. Trimming pared 6 bases from V and 2 bases from J, leaving 11 bases between.

The rearrangement uses TRBV28 and TRBJ1-2; TRBD1 aligns across 9 bases. Germline V lookup: CDR1 MDHEN, CDR2 SYDVKM. The CDR3 is 16 amino acids. V shed 7 bases, J shed 2 bases, and the junction held 11 bases outside the gene matches. CDR3 bases: TGTGCCAGCAATTACCTCCAAGACAGGGGGAACTATGGCTACACCTTC. It encodes CASNYLQDRGNYGYTF.

This clone was found once. Other DNA sequences in this sample translate to the same CDR3. The chain couples TRBV7-2 to TRBJ1-5; perhaps TRBD1 as D (6 bases). The CDR3 is made up of 14 amino acids. Germline V lookup: CDR1 SGHTA, CDR2 FQGNSA. Trimming left V 1 base short and J 5 bases short, with 9 bases between. The chain's CDR3 is CASSLGQGYQPQHF. The CDR3 DNA reads as TGTGCCAGCAGCTTAGGCCAGGGGTATCAGCCCCAGCATTTT.

CDR3 residues: CASSHGQGGYEQYF. In DNA form, the CDR3 reads TGTGCCAGCAGCCACGGACAGGGGGGTTACGAGCAGTACTTC. The rearrangement links TRBV7-7 to TRBJ2-7; the match to TRBD1 covers 10 bases. Germline values: CDR1 SSHAT, CDR2 FNYEAQ (reference sequence). The CDR3 spans 14 residues. V gave up 5 bases and J gave up 4 bases; unmatched junction bases: 5. The full variable domain, its missing parts supplied by reference TRBV7-7 and TRBJ2-7, is GAGVSQSPRYKVTKRGQDVTLRCDPISSHATLYWYQQALGQGPEFLTYFNYEAQPDKSGLPSDRFSAERPEGSISTLTIQRTEQRDSAMYRCASSHGQGGYEQYFGPGTRLTVT.

The chain recombines TRBV28 with TRBJ1-5; 8 bases fit TRBD1. With V trimmed by 7 bases and J by 2 bases, 22 bases remained unmatched. Looked up from germline, CDR1 is MDHEN and CDR2 is SYDVKM. The CDR3 spans 20 residues. CDR3 DNA sequence: TGTGCCAGCATCACCGAATTGGGGGCAGGGGGCGCCGTTGGCAATCAGCCCCAGCATTTT. Translated: CASITELGAGGAVGNQPQHF. Combining the CDR3 with reference TRBV28 and TRBJ1-5 gives the whole variable domain DVKVTQSSRYLVKRTGEKVFLECVQDMDHENMFWYRQDPGLGLRLIYFSYDVKMKEKGDIPEGYSVSREKKERFSLILESASTNQTSMYLCASITELGAGGAVGNQPQHFGDGTRLSIL.

The rearrangement uses TRBV29-1 and TRBJ2-7; 8 bases line up with TRBD2. With V trimmed by 7 bases and J by 2 bases, 7 bases remained unmatched. Germline V gene sequence: CDR1 SQVTM, CDR2 ANQGSEA. This CDR3 region has 13 residues. CDR3 sequence: CSAGAGGPYEQYF. The DNA for the CDR3 is TGCAGCGCCGGTGCGGGGGGTCCCTACGAGCAGTACTTC.

This chain joins TRBV3-1 (or the pseudogene TRBV3-2) and TRBJ2-4, with TRBD2 matching over 9 bases. CDR1 LGHDT and CDR2 YNNKEL come from the germline V gene (reference sequence). This CDR3 has 18 amino acids. Unmatched junction bases numbered 8, after V lost 0 bases and J lost 2 bases. CDR3 DNA: TGTGCCAGCAGCCAAGATCGGACGAGCGGGGGGACCAAAAACATTCAGTACTTC. It translates to CASSQDRTSGGTKNIQYF.

The chain couples TRBV5-6 to TRBJ2-3; 7 bases align to TRBD2. J was trimmed by 5 bases and V by 2 bases; bases with no gene match: 5. Germline CDR1 and CDR2: SGHDT and YYEEEE. The CDR3 length is 14 residues. The CDR3 coding sequence is TGTGCCAGCAGCTTACTCGCGGGGGTAGATACGCAGTATTTT. Residues: CASSLLAGVDTQYF.

The rearrangement links TRBV5-1 to TRBJ1-6; D might be TRBD1 (6 bases). In germline, CDR1 is SGHRS, CDR2 YFSETQ. This CDR3 region has 15 residues. Trimming took off 8 bases at V and 8 bases at J, with 20 bases between the two ends. CDR3 DNA sequence: TGCGCCAGTTCCTTGTCGGGGGGCGGGCATTCACCCCTCCACTTT. This codes for CASSLSGGGHSPLHF.

The chain is built from TRBV5-5 and TRBJ2-7; maybe TRBD2 (5 bases). The V and J ends lost 5 bases and 4 bases respectively, with 16 bases between them. The CDR3 is made up of 14 amino acids. Germline assignment: CDR1 SGHKS and CDR2 YYEKEE (reference sequence). CDR3: CASSYSDTRYEQYF. The DNA of the CDR3 is TGTGCCAGCAGTTATAGCGATACCAGATACGAGCAGTACTTC.

V and J are TRBV7-3 and TRBJ2-2; no clear D gene. The CDR3 extends over 14 amino acids. Trimming left V 3 bases short and J 0 bases short, with 5 bases between. The germline CDR1 and CDR2 sequences are SGHTA and FQGTGA. The CDR3 bases are TGTGCCAGCAGCTTTTCGTCGAACACCGGGGAGCTGTTTTTT. Amino acids: CASSFSSNTGELFF.